The 22 T cell receptor beta chains listed next were all sequenced from one sample in a study of blood T cells in healthy people across ages. Together with a sample-barcoded 5' primer, a J-beta primer mix was included in a second PCR lasting about 7 to 12 cycles. TCRdb reprocessed the 5' RACE reads via MiXCR and lists one record per CDR3 protein. The data show 1.5 million to 2 million distinct CDR3 sequences, with about 49% seen just once and 2.1% held by the top ten. Sequencing was carried out using blood. The receptors originated from a woman in her 40s in good health.

This chain joins TRBV20-1 and TRBJ2-5; D may be TRBD1 (5 bases). V lost 4 bases and J 4 bases, leaving 10 bases between the germline ends. Germline loops: CDR1 DFQATT, CDR2 SNEGSKA (reference sequence). This CDR3 spans 12 amino acids. The CDR3 here is CSAKSQGETQYF. For the CDR3, the DNA is TGCAGTGCTAAGAGCCAGGGAGAGACCCAGTACTTC.

This clonotype was seen a few times. This chain connects TRBV6-2 or TRBV6-3 to TRBJ2-3; TRBD1 or TRBD2 may be the D gene (5 bases each). The V and J ends lost 5 bases and 0 bases respectively, with 12 bases between them. This CDR3 has 15 amino acids. CDR1 is MNHEY and CDR2 is SVGEGT in the germline V gene. The chain's CDR3 is CASSGDGRSTDTQYF. The CDR3 DNA reads TGTGCCAGCAGTGGGGACGGAAGAAGCACAGATACGCAGTATTTT.

The chain employs TRBV7-2 and TRBJ2-3, with TRBD2 matching over 10 bases. V lost 2 bases, J lost 4 bases, and 6 bases stayed unmatched. This CDR3 contains 16 residues. Germline CDR1 SGHTA, CDR2 FQGNSA. This chain's CDR3 is CASSLTIAGGADTQYF. The CDR3, as DNA: TGTGCCAGCAGCTTAACTATAGCGGGGGGTGCAGATACGCAGTATTTT.

This clonotype was seen a few times. The genes are TRBV4-1 and TRBJ1-2; 7 bases line up with TRBD1. V was clipped by 3 bases and J by 5 bases; unmatched bases: 9. The CDR3 is 15 residues long. Per the germline V gene, CDR1 is MGHRA and CDR2 is YSYEKL. CDR3 nucleotide sequence: TGCGCCAGCAGCCAGGACACAGGGGCCAGATATGGCTACACCTTC. It is translated as CASSQDTGARYGYTF.

This clonotype was detected only a few times. The chain combines TRBV5-6 with TRBJ2-3, with a weak D call TRBD2 (6 bases). V lost 3 bases and J 2 bases, leaving 19 bases between the germline ends. The CDR3 has 17 amino acids. Germline loops: CDR1 SGHDT, CDR2 YYEEEE. The CDR3 sequence is CASSSRERARFTDTQYF. In DNA form, the CDR3 reads TGTGCCAGCAGCTCGCGAGAGCGGGCCCGTTTCACAGATACGCAGTATTTT.

The chain has TRBV4-1 and TRBJ1-1, with a possible D match to TRBD1 (6 bases). Trimming cost V 1 base and J 8 bases, with 11 bases left between them. This CDR3 comprises 13 residues. The V gene's germline CDR1 is MGHRA and CDR2 YSYEKL. CDR3 residues: CASSQADTGEAFF. In DNA, the CDR3 is TGCGCCAGCAGCCAAGCAGATACAGGGGAAGCTTTCTTT.

This chain links TRBV21-1 with TRBJ2-1. TRBV21-1 is designated a pseudogene. This CDR3 spans 14 amino acids. The CDR3 bases are TGTGCCAGCAGCAAAGCGCTAACAACCCAGGAGCAGTTCTTC. As protein: CASSKALTTQEQFF.

The table lists this clonotype with a few counts. The gene calls are TRBV24-1 and TRBJ1-1; the D gene is possibly TRBD1 (5 bases). The CDR3 has 16 amino acids. Trimming shortened V by 4 bases and J by 1 base, and 15 bases separated the two germline ends. Germline assignment: CDR1 KGHDR and CDR2 SFDVKD. DNA for the CDR3: TGTGCCACCAGTGACCGGGGACTGGGGGGGAACACTGAAGCTTTCTTT. This encodes CATSDRGLGGNTEAFF.

This clonotype was observed a handful of times. The gene calls are TRBV3-1 and TRBJ2-5; D is undetermined. The ends were cut back, 1 base at V and 1 base at J, with 10 bases in the middle. CDR3 length: 15 residues. The germline gives CDR1 LGHDT, CDR2 YNNKEL (reference sequence). In nucleotides, the CDR3 is TGTGCCAGCAGCCAAGTTGGGCAACGCCAAGAGACCCAGTACTTC. Translating gives CASSQVGQRQETQYF.

The chain has TRBV20-1 and TRBJ2-6; D unresolved. The CDR3 spans 16 residues. Germline V CDR1 and CDR2: DFQATT, SNEGSKA (reference sequence). Deletions cut 3 bases from V and 0 bases from J, with 12 bases between. The CDR3 region is CSASDSYSSGANVLTF. CDR3 nucleotides: TGCAGTGCTAGTGACTCCTACTCCTCTGGGGCCAACGTCCTGACTTTC.

This rearrangement joins TRBV6-2 or TRBV6-3 to TRBJ1-1, with TRBD1 as a possible D gene (6 bases). CDR1 and CDR2 from the germline V gene are MNHEY and SVGEGT. Trimming took 6 bases from V and 8 from J, leaving 16 bases between them. The CDR3 consists of 13 residues. CDR3 region: CASSPGTHGEAFF. The CDR3 DNA follows: TGTGCCAGCAGCCCCGGGACACATGGGGAAGCTTTCTTT.

The chain joins TRBV28 to TRBJ1-4; 8 nucleotides align to TRBD1. Germline assignment: CDR1 MDHEN and CDR2 SYDVKM. The length of the CDR3 is 13 residues. V lost 7 bases to trimming and J lost 8 bases; unmatched junction nucleotides: 6. DNA for the CDR3: TGTGCCAGCACCACCTCAGGGGGCGAAAAACTGTTTTTT. Translated: CASTTSGGEKLFF.

J is TRBJ2-1 and V is TRBV20-1; 7 bases fit TRBD1. CDR1 is DFQATT, CDR2 SNEGSKA, per germline (reference sequence). The CDR3 runs 14 residues. V trimming: 1 base; J trimming: 4 bases; junction bases outside the gene matches: 4. CDR3 DNA: TGCAGTGCTAGAGGGGGACAGTCATACAATGAGCAGTTCTTC. Its translation: CSARGGQSYNEQFF.

The chain employs TRBV2 and TRBJ2-5; TRBD1 agrees at 10 bases. Per germline, CDR1 SNHLY and CDR2 FYNNEI. The CDR3 runs 16 residues. With 6 bases clipped from V and 2 bases from J, the junction kept 9 bases outside the gene matches. The CDR3 DNA sequence: TGTGCCAGCAGGAACCCAGGACAGGGGGTTCAAGAGACCCAGTACTTC. This gives the protein CASRNPGQGVQETQYF.

The V call is TRBV6-1, the J call TRBJ1-5; perhaps TRBD1 as D (5 bases). The CDR3 totals 15 residues. Germline V gene lookup returns CDR1 MNHNS and CDR2 SASEGT. The V end lost 6 bases, the J end lost 2 bases, and 14 bases lay between the germline ends. The CDR3 reads CASSLGGYGNQPQHF. CDR3 coding DNA: TGTGCCAGCAGCCTTGGGGGTTATGGCAATCAGCCCCAGCATTTT.

The chain has TRBV9 and TRBJ2-7; 9 positions match TRBD1. Germline V gene data show CDR1 as SGDLS and CDR2 as YYNGEE. The CDR3 spans 17 residues. Losses at the gene ends were 0 bases for V and 8 bases for J; bases not matched to a gene: 15. Written as DNA, the CDR3 is TGTGCCAGCAGCGTAGGGGAGGACAGGGGAACTCCTTACCAGCAGTACTTC. Translated, it gives CASSVGEDRGTPYQQYF.

This clonotype was seen a few times. The chain carries TRBV5-5 and TRBJ2-1; 7 bases match TRBD2. The germline V gene encodes CDR1 SGHKS and CDR2 YYEKEE (reference sequence). This CDR3 is built from 15 residues. The V gene end was trimmed by 0 bases and the J gene end by 4 bases; junction bases not matched to a gene: 4. The CDR3 sequence: CASSLGDGGYNEQFF. The CDR3 region has the DNA TGTGCCAGCAGCTTGGGTGACGGGGGGTACAATGAGCAGTTCTTC.

The CDR3 coding sequence is TGTGCCAGCGGGCCTATGGACAGGAATCAGCCCCAGCATTTT. It codes for CASGPMDRNQPQHF. V gene TRBV3-1 combines with J gene TRBJ1-5, with 7 bases identical to TRBD1. CDR1 is LGHDT, CDR2 YNNKEL, per germline (reference sequence). Germline trimming cut 8 bases from V and 4 bases from J; bases unmatched to any gene: 8. The CDR3 consists of 14 residues.

On this clonotype itself: Sequence at one end of the junction differs from germline and may be a read error. The chain links TRBV6-1 to TRBJ2-1, with D possibly being TRBD2 (7 bases). In germline, CDR1 is MNHNS, CDR2 SASEGT. The CDR3 loop spans 15 amino acids. CDR3 nucleotide sequence: TGTGCCAGCAGGGAAGGGGGGGGGGCATGGAATGAGCAGTTCTTC. Its protein is CASREGGGAWNEQFF.

The V and J genes are TRBV13 and TRBJ1-1; D uncertain. V dropped 7 bases and J dropped 3 bases, with 18 bases sitting between them. This CDR3 has 15 residues. Germline CDR1 reads PRHDT; CDR2 reads FYEKMQ (reference sequence). This CDR3 is CASTPEGGPDTEAFF. Written as DNA, the CDR3 is TGTGCCAGCACCCCCGAGGGAGGTCCGGACACTGAAGCTTTCTTT. Complete variable domain (other parts from reference TRBV13 and TRBJ1-1): AAGVIQSPRHLIKEKRETATLKCYPIPRHDTVYWYQQGPGQDPQFLISFYEKMQSDKGSIPDRFSAQQFSDYHSELNMSSLELGDSALYFCASTPEGGPDTEAFFGQGTRLTVV.

This clonotype showed up just once. J is TRBJ1-4 and V is TRBV6-1, with 8 bases aligning to TRBD1. J was trimmed by 8 bases and V by 4 bases; bases with no gene match: 9. The germline V gene encodes CDR1 MNHNS and CDR2 SASEGT. The CDR3 length is 15 residues. The DNA for the CDR3 is TGTGCCAGCAGTGCCACGACAGGGGCTCGGGAAAAACTGTTTTTT. Encoded protein: CASSATTGAREKLFF.

V gene TRBV3-1 combines with J gene TRBJ2-1, with D possibly being TRBD1 (5 bases). The CDR3 totals 14 residues. The germline gives CDR1 LGHDT, CDR2 YNNKEL (reference sequence). The V and J ends lost 4 bases and 3 bases respectively, with 10 bases between them. The CDR3 protein is CASSPRTLYNEQFF. The CDR3 DNA reads as TGTGCCAGCAGCCCGAGGACACTCTACAATGAGCAGTTCTTC.